Listed below are T cell receptor beta chains from one sample, sequenced in a study of blood T cells in healthy people across ages. MiXCR, applied by TCRdb to the 5' RACE reads, yields one record per CDR3 protein. Seen here are around 620,000 distinct CDR3 sequences, about 25% observed once, and the top ten hold 18%. Sequencing used blood. The receptor source for this set is a woman aged 70-85 years in good health. Both conserved end residues are part of each CDR3. Fields, in order: J gene, V gene, CDR3 protein.

TRBJ1-2 TRBV30 CAWNIRTGGGYTF
TRBJ1-3 TRBV7-2 CASSSQGYSGNTIYF
TRBJ1-1 TRBV29-1 CSAPQHGNTEAFF
TRBJ2-3 TRBV10-3 CAIRSSGENTDTQYF
TRBJ2-3 TRBV29-1 CSVVPGSHPDTQYF
TRBJ2-3 TRBV20-1 CSARVAGGPTYQYF
TRBJ2-7 TRBV7-9 CASSSLSGLAFYEQYF
TRBJ2-5 TRBV2 CASSMGQGRKTQYF
TRBJ1-1 TRBV29-1 CSVADRGRMNTEAFF
TRBJ1-4 TRBV29-1 CSVDSNEKLFF
TRBJ2-4 TRBV20-1 CSAKSTGGLGNIQYF
. TRBV12-3/TRBV12-4 CASSLTGQGPSYEQYF
TRBJ2-7 TRBV29-1 CSVLRSSYEQYF
TRBJ2-3 TRBV20-1 CSARDLETGGFNTQYF
TRBJ2-1 TRBV5-1 CASSLGPLGQGSNEQFF
TRBJ1-1 TRBV30 CAWSGTARTEAFF
TRBJ1-6 TRBV20-1 CSARGQVNSPLHF
TRBJ2-7 TRBV20-1 CSARGDGSSYEQYF
TRBJ2-7 TRBV5-6 CASSDGQARPYEQYF
TRBJ2-3 TRBV5-1 CASSPGEDTQYF
TRBJ1-2 TRBV5-1 CASSVLQPGAGYTF
TRBJ1-2 TRBV24-1 CATSEPGQGACFYGYTF
TRBJ1-2 TRBV20-1 CSAGQGVNYGYTF
TRBJ2-3 TRBV6-1 CASSSGGAGGDTQYF
TRBJ2-5 TRBV4-3 CASSQGPMGETQYF